The sequence of this TCR beta chain was determined in a study of PD-L1 blockade in urothelial cancer. As for the study in general: Every 3 weeks, patients received intravenous atezolizumab 1,200 mg, beginning 2014. Analyzed time points were 3 weeks (second dose) and 6 weeks after therapy began. Each participant's history included 0 to 3 prior chemotherapy regimens.

Method: immunoSEQ multiplex PCR; TCRdb's copy keeps in-frame clones and lacks some. The data hold about 50,000 clones, with roughly four fifths observed a single time. Documented time point: pretreatment peripheral blood. The CDR3 has 16 residues. Germline lookup yields CDR1 LGHNA and CDR2 YSLEER. The ends were cut back, 0 bases at V and 6 bases at J, with 15 bases in the middle. The material sequenced was PBMCs, taken around atezolizumab (anti-PD-L1) treatment. The J gene is TRBJ2-4, the V gene TRBV4-3; tentatively, D is TRBD2 (6 bases). The clonotype comes from a man aged 65 to 85 with urothelial cancer. The CDR3 DNA sequence: TGCGCCAGCAGCCAAGACGTGGGTTCGGGAGTAAACATTCAGTACTTC. Protein product: CASSQDVGSGVNIQYF.